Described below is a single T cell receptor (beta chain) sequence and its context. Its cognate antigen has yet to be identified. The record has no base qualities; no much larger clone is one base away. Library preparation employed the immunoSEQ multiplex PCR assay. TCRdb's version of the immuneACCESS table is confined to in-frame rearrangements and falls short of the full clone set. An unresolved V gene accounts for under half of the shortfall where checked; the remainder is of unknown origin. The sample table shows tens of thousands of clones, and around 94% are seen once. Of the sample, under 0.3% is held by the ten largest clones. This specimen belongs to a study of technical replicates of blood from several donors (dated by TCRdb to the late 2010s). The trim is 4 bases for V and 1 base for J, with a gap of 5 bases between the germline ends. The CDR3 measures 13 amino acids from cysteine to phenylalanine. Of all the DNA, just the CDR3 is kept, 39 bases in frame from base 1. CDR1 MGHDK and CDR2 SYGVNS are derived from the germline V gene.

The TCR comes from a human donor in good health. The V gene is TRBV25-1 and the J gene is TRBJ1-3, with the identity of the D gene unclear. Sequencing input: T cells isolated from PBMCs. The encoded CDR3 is CASSGESGNTIYF. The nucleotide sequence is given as TGTGCCAGCAGTGGAGAATCTGGAAACACCATATATTTT.